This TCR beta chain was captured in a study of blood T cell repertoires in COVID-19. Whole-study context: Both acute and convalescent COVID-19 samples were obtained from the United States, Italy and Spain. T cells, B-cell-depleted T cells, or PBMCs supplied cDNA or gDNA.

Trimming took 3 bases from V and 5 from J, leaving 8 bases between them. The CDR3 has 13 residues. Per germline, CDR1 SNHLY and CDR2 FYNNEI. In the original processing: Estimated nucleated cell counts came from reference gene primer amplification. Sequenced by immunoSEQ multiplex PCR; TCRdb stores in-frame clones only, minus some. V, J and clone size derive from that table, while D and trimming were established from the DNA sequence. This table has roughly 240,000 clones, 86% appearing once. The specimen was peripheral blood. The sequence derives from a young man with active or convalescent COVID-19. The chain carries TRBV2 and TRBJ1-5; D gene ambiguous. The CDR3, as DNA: TGTGCCAGCAGTGACAACAGATATCAGCCCCAGCATTTT. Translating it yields CASSDNRYQPQHF.